This T cell receptor beta chain was retrieved from a study of siplizumab effects on memory and regulatory T cells. Regarding the study as a whole: The mapping of alloreactive clones to unstimulated subsets covered only a minor fraction of them.

Remarks on this clone: Its specificity is unknown.

The assay was immunoSEQ multiplex PCR, and TCRdb's table has in-frame clones only and misses some. The sample lists some 120,000 clones, 93% occurring once. The sample taken for sequencing was non-Treg CD4+ T cells sorted from blood. This receptor was identified in a human donor in good health.

This chain's CDR3 is CASSQTSGNYEQYF. The CDR3 nucleotides read TGTGCCAGCAGCCAGACTAGCGGGAACTACGAGCAGTACTTC. This chain links TRBV6-5 with TRBJ2-7; TRBD2 matches 11 bases. The J segment lost 3 bases and the V segment lost 6 bases, leaving 4 bases of the junction unmatched. The CDR3 has 14 residues. Germline values: CDR1 MNHEY, CDR2 SVGAGI.